The 2 T cell receptor beta chains listed next were all sequenced from one sample in a study of cytomegalovirus exposure and HLA in healthy donors (TCRdb year 2017). Libraries were prepared through the immunoSEQ multiplex PCR assay. The multiplex PCR relied on a mix of 60 forward primers for TCR Vbeta segments and 13 reverse primers for TCR Jbeta segments. TCRdb re-hosts the immuneACCESS table, in-frame sequences only. Its copies lack some clones; in the studies checked, an unresolved V gene accounts for under half of them, and the cause for the rest is not known. The sample yields 150,000 to 200,000 clones; roughly 80% were counted once. The leading ten clones occupy approximately 1.5% of the sample. Sequences were obtained from PBMCs. These receptors originate from a woman between 18 and 29 years old in good health and CMV-seronegative.

The rearrangement uses TRBV28 and TRBJ1-2, with TRBD1 matching over 7 bases. The CDR3 is made up of 16 amino acids. Losses at the gene ends were 6 bases for V and 7 bases for J; bases not matched to a gene: 17. Germline CDR1 is MDHEN and CDR2 is SYDVKM. In DNA form, the CDR3 reads TGTGCCAGCAGATTAACTCGACAGGGTAAAGGTAGTGGCTACACCTTC. This sequence encodes CASRLTRQGKGSGYTF.

This chain links TRBV6-6 with TRBJ1-2; possible D gene TRBD1, 6 bases. Between the trimmed V and J ends, which lost 2 bases and 2 bases, there was a span of 15 bases. Germline CDR1 reads MNHNY; CDR2 reads SVGAGI (reference sequence). The CDR3 is 16 amino acids. The CDR3: CASSYPAGGANYGYTF. CDR3 coding DNA: TGTGCCAGCAGTTACCCTGCGGGGGGCGCCAACTATGGCTACACCTTC.